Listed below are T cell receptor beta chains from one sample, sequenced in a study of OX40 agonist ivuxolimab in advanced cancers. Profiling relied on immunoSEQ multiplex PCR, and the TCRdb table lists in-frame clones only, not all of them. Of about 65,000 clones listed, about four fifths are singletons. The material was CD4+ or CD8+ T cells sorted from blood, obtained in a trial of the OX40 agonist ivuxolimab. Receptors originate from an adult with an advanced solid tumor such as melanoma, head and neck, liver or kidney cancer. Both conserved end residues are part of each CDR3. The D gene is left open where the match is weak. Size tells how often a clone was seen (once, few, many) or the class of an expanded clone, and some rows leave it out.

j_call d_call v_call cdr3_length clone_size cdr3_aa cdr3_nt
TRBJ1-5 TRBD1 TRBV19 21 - CASSFVGTGGPSRYSNQPQHF TGTGCCAGTAGTTTCGTCGGGACAGGGGGCCCCAGCAGATATAGCAATCAGCCCCAGCATTTT
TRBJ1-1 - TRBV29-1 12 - CSVRERNTEAFF TGCAGCGTTAGAGAGAGGAACACTGAAGCTTTCTTT
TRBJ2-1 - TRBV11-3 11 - CASSLGGEQFF TGTGCCAGCAGCTTAGGGGGTGAGCAGTTCTTC
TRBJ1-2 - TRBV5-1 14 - CASSLGGENYGYTF TGCGCCAGCAGCTTAGGGGGGGAGAACTATGGCTACACCTTC
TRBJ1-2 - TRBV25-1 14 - CASSEAGSSDGYTF TGTGCCAGCAGTGAGGCAGGGAGCTCCGATGGCTACACCTTC
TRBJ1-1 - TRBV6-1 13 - CASRTREVTEAFF TGTGCCAGCAGAACCAGGGAGGTGACTGAAGCTTTCTTT
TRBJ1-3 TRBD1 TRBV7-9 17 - CASSWPDRGNSGNTIYF TGTGCCAGCAGCTGGCCCGACAGGGGGAACTCTGGAAACACCATATATTTT
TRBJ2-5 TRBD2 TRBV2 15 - CASSAGLAERETQYF TGTGCCAGCAGTGCCGGACTAGCGGAGCGGGAGACCCAGTACTTC
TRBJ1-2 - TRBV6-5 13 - CASSHRTTGGYTF TGTGCCAGCAGTCATAGGACGACGGGGGGCTACACCTTC
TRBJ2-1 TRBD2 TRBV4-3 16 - CASSPEREGSYNEQFF TGCGCCAGCAGCCCCGAGCGGGAGGGGTCCTACAATGAGCAGTTCTTC
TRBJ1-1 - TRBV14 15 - CASSQERGANTEAFF TGTGCCAGCAGCCAAGAGAGGGGGGCGAACACTGAAGCTTTCTTT
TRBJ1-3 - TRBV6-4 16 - CASSDQAGRSGNTIYF TGTGCCAGCAGTGACCAGGCGGGCCGCTCTGGAAACACCATATATTTT
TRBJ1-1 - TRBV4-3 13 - CASSQAHEGEAFF TGCGCCAGCAGCCAGGCCCACGAGGGGGAAGCTTTCTTT
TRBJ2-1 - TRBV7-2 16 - CASSPPELANYNEQFF TGTGCCAGCAGCCCTCCGGAGTTGGCGAATTACAATGAGCAGTTCTTC
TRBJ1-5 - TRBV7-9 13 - CASGGGGNQPQHF TGTGCCAGCGGGGGGGGTGGCAATCAGCCCCAGCATTTT
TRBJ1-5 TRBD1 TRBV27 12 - CASSPPTGPEHF TGTGCCAGCAGTCCCCCGACAGGGCCCGAGCATTTT
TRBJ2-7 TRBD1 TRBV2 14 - CASSGPGTGVEQYF TGTGCCAGCAGTGGGCCCGGGACAGGGGTCGAGCAGTACTTC
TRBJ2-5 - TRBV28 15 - CASSLSGDSEETQYF TGTGCCAGCAGTTTGTCCGGGGACTCGGAAGAGACCCAGTACTTC
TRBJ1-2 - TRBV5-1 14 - CASSLETENDGYTF TGCGCCAGCAGCTTGGAGACAGAGAACGATGGCTACACCTTC
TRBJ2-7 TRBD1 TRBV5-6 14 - CASSFQGVSYEQYF TGTGCCAGCAGCTTTCAGGGGGTCTCCTACGAGCAGTACTTC
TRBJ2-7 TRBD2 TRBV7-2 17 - CASSLVVATTSVYEQYF TGTGCCAGCAGCTTAGTTGTGGCAACTACTAGCGTCTACGAGCAGTACTTC
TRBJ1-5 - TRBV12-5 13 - CASGLALTQPQHF TGTGCTAGTGGTTTGGCTCTCACTCAGCCCCAGCATTTT
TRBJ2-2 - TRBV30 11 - CARGGFGELFF TGTGCCCGAGGGGGGTTCGGGGAGCTGTTTTTT
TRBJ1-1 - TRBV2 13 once CASSPTPDTEAFF TGTGCCAGCAGTCCCACGCCGGACACTGAAGCTTTCTTT
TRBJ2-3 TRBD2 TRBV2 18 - CASSELSGSAPPTDTQYF TGTGCCAGCAGTGAATTGAGCGGGAGCGCCCCCCCCACAGATACGCAGTATTTT
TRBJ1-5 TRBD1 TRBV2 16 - CASSDPTGGSNQPQHF TGTGCCAGCAGTGACCCGACAGGGGGAAGCAATCAGCCCCAGCATTTT
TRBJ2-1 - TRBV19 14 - CASSMDPSRVEQFF TGTGCCAGTAGTATGGACCCTTCCCGGGTCGAGCAGTTCTTC
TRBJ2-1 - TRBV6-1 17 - CASSEGGQGEGLDEQFF TGTGCCAGCAGTGAAGGGGGGCAGGGGGAGGGCCTAGATGAGCAGTTCTTC
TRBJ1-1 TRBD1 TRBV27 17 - CASSSTAGGLTVRIDFF TGTGCCAGCAGTTCAACCGCAGGGGGACTGACAGTACGAATCGATTTCTTT
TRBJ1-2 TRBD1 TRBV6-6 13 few CASSTGQNYGYTF TGTGCCAGCAGCACGGGACAGAACTATGGCTACACCTTC
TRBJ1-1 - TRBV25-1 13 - CASESPWDTEAFF TGTGCCAGCGAGTCTCCCTGGGACACTGAAGCTTTCTTT
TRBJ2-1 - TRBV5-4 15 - CASSQQESPYNEQFF TGTGCCAGCAGCCAGCAGGAGAGCCCCTACAATGAGCAGTTCTTC
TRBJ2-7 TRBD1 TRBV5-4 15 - CASSSQKGQGAQQYF TGTGCCAGCAGCTCACAAAAGGGACAGGGGGCACAGCAGTACTTC
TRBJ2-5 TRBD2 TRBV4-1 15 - CASSQDGGGGETQYF TGCGCCAGCAGCCAAGATGGCGGGGGTGGAGAGACCCAGTACTTC
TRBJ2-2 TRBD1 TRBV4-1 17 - CASSQTRIIRGHGELFF TGCGCCAGCAGCCAAACGAGGATTATCAGGGGGCACGGGGAGCTGTTTTTT
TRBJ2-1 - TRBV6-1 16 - CASSGAGLGAYNEQFF TGTGCCAGCAGTGGTGCTGGGTTGGGAGCCTACAATGAGCAGTTCTTC
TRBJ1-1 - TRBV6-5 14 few CASSRSHKIPEAFF TGTGCCAGCAGTCGATCCCATAAGATCCCTGAAGCTTTCTTT
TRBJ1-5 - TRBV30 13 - CAWSVGSNQPQHF TGTGCCTGGAGTGTAGGTAGCAATCAGCCCCAGCATTTT
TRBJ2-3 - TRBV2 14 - CASSDSGTADTQYF TGTGCCAGCAGTGATAGCGGGACAGCAGATACGCAGTATTTT
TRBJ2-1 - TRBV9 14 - CASSVGVLSDEQFF TGTGCCAGCAGCGTAGGGGTCTTAAGCGATGAGCAGTTCTTC
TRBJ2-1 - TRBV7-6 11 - CASSLGREQFF TGTGCCAGCAGCTTGGGGCGAGAGCAGTTCTTC
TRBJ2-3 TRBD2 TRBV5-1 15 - CASSFLAGGTDTQYF TGCGCCAGCAGCTTTTTGGCGGGAGGGACAGATACGCAGTATTTT